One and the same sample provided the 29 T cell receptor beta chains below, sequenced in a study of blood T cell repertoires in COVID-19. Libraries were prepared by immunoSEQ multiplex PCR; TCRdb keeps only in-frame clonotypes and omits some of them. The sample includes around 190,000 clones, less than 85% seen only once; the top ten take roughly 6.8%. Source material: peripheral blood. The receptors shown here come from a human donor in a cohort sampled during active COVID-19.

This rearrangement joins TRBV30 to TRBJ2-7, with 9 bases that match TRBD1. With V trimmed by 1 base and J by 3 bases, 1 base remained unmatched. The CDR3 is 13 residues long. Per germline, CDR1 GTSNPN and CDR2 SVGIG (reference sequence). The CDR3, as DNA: TGTGCCTGGAGTGCGGACAGGGGCTACGAGCAGTACTTC. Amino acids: CAWSADRGYEQYF. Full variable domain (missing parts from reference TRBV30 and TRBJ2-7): SQTIHQWPATLVQPVGSPLSLECTVEGTSNPNLYWYRQAAGRGLQLLFYSVGIGQISSEVPQNLSASRPQDRQFILSSKKLLLSDSGFYLCAWSADRGYEQYFGPGTRLTVT.

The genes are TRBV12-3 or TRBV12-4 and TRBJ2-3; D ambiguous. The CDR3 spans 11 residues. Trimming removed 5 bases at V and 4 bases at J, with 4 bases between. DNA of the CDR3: TGTGCCAGCAGTACGGCAGATACGCAGTATTTT. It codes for CASSTADTQYF.

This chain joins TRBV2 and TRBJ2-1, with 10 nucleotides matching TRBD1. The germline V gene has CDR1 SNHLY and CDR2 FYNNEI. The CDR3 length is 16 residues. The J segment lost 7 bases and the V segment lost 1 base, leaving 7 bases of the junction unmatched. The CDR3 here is CASSEVAGTGVNEQFF. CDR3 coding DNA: TGTGCCAGCAGTGAAGTGGCCGGGACAGGGGTGAATGAGCAGTTCTTC.

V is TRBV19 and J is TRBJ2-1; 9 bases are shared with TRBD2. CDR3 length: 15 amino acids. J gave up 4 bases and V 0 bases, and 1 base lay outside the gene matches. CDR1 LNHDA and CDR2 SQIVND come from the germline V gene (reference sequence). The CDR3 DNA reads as TGTGCCAGTAGTATAGAGGGACTAGCTTACAATGAGCAGTTCTTC. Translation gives CASSIEGLAYNEQFF.

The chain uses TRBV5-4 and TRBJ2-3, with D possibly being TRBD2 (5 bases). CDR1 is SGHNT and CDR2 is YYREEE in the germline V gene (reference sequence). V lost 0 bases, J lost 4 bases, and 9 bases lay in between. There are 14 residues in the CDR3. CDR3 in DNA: TGTGCCAGCAGCTTGGGGCCGAGGGCAGATACGCAGTATTTT. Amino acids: CASSLGPRADTQYF.

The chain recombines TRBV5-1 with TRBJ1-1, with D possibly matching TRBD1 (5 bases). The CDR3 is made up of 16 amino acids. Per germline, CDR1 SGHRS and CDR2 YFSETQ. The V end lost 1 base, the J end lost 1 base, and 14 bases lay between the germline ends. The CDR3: CASSLRITGKNTEAFF. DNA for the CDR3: TGCGCCAGCAGCTTGAGGATCACAGGAAAGAACACTGAAGCTTTCTTT.

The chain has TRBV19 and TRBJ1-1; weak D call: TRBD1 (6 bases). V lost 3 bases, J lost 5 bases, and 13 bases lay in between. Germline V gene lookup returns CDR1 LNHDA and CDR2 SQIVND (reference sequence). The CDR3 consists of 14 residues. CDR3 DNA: TGTGCCAGTAGTATCGGTCCAGGGGTGACTGAAGCTTTCTTT. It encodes CASSIGPGVTEAFF.

CDR3 region: CASRDSFSGNTIYF. CDR3 DNA: TGCGCCAGCAGGGACAGTTTCTCTGGAAACACCATATATTTT. The rearrangement links TRBV5-1 to TRBJ1-3; a weak D match, TRBD1 (6 bases). CDR1 and CDR2 (germline): SGHRS, YFSETQ. Trimming left V 5 bases short and J 0 bases short, with 9 bases between. The CDR3 consists of 14 residues.

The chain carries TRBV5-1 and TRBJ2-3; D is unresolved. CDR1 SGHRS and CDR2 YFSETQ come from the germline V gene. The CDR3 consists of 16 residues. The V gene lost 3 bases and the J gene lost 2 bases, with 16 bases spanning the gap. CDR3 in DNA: TGCGCCAGCAGCTACACAGTGCCCCCCCTCACAGATACGCAGTATTTT. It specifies CASSYTVPPLTDTQYF.

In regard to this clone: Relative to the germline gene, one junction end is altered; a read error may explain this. The DNA of the CDR3 is TGTGCCAGCAGCTCGGGACAGGGGGCCGCAACTCGGCTCTTC. Its protein product is CASSSGQGAATRLF. This chain joins TRBV7-9 and TRBJ2-1; 12 bases are a match to TRBD1. Germline V gives CDR1 SEHNR, CDR2 FQNEAQ (reference sequence). This CDR3 contains 14 residues.

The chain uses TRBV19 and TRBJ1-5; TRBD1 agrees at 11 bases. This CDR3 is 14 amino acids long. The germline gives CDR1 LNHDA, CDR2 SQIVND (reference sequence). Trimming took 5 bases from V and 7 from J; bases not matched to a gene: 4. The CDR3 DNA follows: TGTGCCAGTAGTTGGACAGGGGGCGGCCAGCCCCAGCATTTT. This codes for CASSWTGGGQPQHF. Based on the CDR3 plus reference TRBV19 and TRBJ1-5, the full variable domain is DGGITQSPKYLFRKEGQNVTLSCEQNLNHDAMYWYRQDPGQGLRLIYYSQIVNDFQKGDIAEGYSVSREKKESFPLTVTSAQKNPTAFYLCASSWTGGGQPQHFGDGTRLSIL.

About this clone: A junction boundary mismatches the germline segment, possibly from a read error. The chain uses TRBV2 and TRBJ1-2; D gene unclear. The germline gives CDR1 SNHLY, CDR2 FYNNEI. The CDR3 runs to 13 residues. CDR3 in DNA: TGTGCCAGCCGACTCGGCGGTAACAATGGCTACACCTTC. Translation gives CASRLGGNNGYTF.

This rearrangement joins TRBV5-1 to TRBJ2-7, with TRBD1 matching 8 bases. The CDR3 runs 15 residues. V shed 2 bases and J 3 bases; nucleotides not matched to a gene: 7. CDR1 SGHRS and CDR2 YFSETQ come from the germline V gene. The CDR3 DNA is TGCGCCAGCAGCTTTACCGGACAGGGCGACTACGAGCAGTACTTC. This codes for CASSFTGQGDYEQYF. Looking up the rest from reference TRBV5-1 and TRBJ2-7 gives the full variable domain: KAGVTQTPRYLIKTRGQQVTLSCSPISGHRSVSWYQQTPGQGLQFLFEYFSETQRNKGNFPGRFSGRQFSNSRSEMNVSTLELGDSALYLCASSFTGQGDYEQYFGPGTRLTVT.

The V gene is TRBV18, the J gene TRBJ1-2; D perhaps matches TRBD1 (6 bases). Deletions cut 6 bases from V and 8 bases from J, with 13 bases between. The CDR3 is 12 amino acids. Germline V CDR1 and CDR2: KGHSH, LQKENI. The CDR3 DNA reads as TGTGCCAGCTCTCCCGACACAGGGGGCTACACCTTC. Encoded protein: CASSPDTGGYTF.

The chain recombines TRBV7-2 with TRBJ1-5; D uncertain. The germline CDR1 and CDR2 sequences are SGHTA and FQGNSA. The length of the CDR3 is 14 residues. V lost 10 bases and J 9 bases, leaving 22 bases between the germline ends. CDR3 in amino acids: CANYRASCGRPQHF. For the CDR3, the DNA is TGTGCCAACTATCGGGCATCTTGCGGGAGGCCCCAGCATTTT. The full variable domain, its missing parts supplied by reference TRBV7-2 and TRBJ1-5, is GAGVSQSPSNKVTEKGKDVELRCDPISGHTALYWYRQSLGQGLEFLIYFQGNSAPDKSGLPSDRFSAERTGGSVSTLTIQRTQQEDSAVYLCANYRASCGRPQHFGDGTRLSIL.

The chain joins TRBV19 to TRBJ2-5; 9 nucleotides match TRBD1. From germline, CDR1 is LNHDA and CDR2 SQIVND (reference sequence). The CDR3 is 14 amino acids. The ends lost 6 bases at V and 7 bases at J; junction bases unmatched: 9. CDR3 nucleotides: TGTGCCAGTAGCCCTAGGGACAGGGAAGGGACCCAGTACTTC. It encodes CASSPRDREGTQYF.

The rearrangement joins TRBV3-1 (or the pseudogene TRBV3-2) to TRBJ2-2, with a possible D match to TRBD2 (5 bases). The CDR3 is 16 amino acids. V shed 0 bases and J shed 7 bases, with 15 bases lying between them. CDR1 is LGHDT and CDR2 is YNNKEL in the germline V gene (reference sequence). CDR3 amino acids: CASSQDGGSLSGELFF. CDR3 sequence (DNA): TGTGCCAGCAGCCAAGATGGAGGCAGCTTAAGCGGGGAGCTGTTTTTT.

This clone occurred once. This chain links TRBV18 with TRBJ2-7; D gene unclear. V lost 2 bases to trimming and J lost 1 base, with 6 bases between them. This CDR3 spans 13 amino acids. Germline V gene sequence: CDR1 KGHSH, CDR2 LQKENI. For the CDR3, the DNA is TGTGCCAGCTCACCAATCAGTTCCTACGAGCAGTACTTC. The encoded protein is CASSPISSYEQYF.

CDR3 protein: CASSPGTVNEKLFF. CDR3 DNA: TGTGCCAGCAGCCCCGGGACAGTGAATGAAAAACTGTTTTTT. The rearrangement joins TRBV5-6 to TRBJ1-4, with 7 bases fitting TRBD1. V lost 4 bases to trimming and J lost 5 bases; unmatched junction nucleotides: 5. CDR1 is SGHDT, CDR2 YYEEEE, per germline. The CDR3 length is 14 residues. Full variable domain (remainder filled in from reference TRBV5-6 and TRBJ1-4): DAGVTQSPTHLIKTRGQQVTLRCSPKSGHDTVSWYQQALGQGPQFIFQYYEEEERQRGNFPDRFSGHQFPNYSSELNVNALLLGDSALYLCASSPGTVNEKLFFGSGTQLSVL.

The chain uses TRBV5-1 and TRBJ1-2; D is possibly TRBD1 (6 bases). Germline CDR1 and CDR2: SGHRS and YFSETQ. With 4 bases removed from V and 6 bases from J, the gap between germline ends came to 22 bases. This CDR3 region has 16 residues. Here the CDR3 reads CASSASATREGDGYTF. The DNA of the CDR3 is TGCGCCAGCAGCGCGAGTGCGACTCGGGAGGGGGATGGCTACACCTTC.

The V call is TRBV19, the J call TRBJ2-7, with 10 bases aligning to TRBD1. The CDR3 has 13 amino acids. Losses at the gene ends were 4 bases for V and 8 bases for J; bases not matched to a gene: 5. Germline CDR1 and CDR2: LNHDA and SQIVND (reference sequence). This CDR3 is CASSNRDRGQQYF. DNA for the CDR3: TGTGCCAGTAGTAACCGGGACAGGGGTCAGCAGTACTTC.

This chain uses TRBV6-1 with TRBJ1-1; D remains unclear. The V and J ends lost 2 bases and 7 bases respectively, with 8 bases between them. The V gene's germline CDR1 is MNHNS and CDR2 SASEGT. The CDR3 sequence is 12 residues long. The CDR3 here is CASSEHLDEAFF. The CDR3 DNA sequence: TGTGCCAGCAGTGAACACCTAGATGAAGCTTTCTTT.

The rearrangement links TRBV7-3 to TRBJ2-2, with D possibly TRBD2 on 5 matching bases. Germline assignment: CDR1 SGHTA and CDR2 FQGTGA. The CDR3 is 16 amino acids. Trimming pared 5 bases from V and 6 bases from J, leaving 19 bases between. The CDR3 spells CASSARGAMGSGELFF. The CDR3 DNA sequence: TGTGCCAGCAGCGCCCGGGGTGCAATGGGGTCCGGGGAGCTGTTTTTT.

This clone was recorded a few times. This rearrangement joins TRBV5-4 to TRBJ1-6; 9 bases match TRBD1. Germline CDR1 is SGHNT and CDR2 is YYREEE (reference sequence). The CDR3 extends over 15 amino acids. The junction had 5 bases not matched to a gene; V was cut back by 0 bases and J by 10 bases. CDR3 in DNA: TGTGCCAGCAGCTTGGAGGGACAGGGTGGCTCACCCCTCCACTTT. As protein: CASSLEGQGGSPLHF. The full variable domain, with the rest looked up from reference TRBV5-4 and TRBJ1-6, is ETGVTQSPTHLIKTRGQQVTLRCSSQSGHNTVSWYQQALGQGPQFIFQYYREEENGRGNFPPRFSGLQFPNYSSELNVNALELDDSALYLCASSLEGQGGSPLHFGNGTRLTVT.

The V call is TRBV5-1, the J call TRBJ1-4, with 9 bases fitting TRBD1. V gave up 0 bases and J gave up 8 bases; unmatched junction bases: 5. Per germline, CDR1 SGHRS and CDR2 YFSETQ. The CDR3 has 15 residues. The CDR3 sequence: CASSLVQGAGEKLFF. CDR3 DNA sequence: TGCGCCAGCAGCTTGGTACAGGGGGCTGGGGAAAAACTGTTTTTT.

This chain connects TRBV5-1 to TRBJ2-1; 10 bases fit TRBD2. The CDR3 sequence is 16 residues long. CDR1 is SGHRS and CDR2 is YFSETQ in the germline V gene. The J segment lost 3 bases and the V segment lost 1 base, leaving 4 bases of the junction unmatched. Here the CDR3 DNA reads TGCGCCAGCAGCTTGAATCTAGCGGGGGTCTACAATGAGCAGTTCTTC. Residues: CASSLNLAGVYNEQFF.

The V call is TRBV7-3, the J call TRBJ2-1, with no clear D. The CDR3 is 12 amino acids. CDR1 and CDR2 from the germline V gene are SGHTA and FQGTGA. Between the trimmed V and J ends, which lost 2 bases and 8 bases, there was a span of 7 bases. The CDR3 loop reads CASSLDMDEQFF. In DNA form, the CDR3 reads TGTGCCAGCAGCTTAGACATGGATGAGCAGTTCTTC.

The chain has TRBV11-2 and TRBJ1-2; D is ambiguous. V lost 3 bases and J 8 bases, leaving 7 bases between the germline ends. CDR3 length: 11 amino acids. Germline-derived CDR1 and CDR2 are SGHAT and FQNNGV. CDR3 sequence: CASSFYEGYTF. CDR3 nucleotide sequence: TGTGCCAGCAGCTTCTACGAAGGCTACACCTTC.

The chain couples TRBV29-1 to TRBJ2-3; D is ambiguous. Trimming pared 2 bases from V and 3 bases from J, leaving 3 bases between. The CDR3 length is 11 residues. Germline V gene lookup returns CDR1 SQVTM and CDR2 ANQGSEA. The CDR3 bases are TGCAGCGTTGAATCGACAGATACGCAGTATTTT. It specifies CSVESTDTQYF.